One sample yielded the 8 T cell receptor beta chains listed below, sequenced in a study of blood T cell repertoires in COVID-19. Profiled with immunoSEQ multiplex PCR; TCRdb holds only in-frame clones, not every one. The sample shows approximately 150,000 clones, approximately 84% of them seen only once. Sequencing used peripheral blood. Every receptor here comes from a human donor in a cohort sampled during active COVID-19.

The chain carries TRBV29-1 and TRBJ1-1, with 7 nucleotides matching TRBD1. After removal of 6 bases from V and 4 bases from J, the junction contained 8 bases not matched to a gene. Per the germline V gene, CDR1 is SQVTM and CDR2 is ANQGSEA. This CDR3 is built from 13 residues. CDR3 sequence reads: CSVRQGRGTEAFF. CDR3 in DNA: TGCAGCGTCAGACAGGGACGGGGCACTGAAGCTTTCTTT.

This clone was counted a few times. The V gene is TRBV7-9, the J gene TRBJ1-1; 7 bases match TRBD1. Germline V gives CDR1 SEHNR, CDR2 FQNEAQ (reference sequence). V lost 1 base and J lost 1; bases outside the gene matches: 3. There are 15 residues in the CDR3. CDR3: CASSLVGTENTEAFF. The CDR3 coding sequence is TGTGCCAGCAGCTTAGTCGGGACAGAGAACACTGAAGCTTTCTTT.

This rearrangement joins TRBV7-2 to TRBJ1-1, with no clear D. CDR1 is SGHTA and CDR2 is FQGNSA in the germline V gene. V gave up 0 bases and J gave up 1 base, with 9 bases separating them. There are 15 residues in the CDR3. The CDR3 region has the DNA TGTGCCAGCAGCTTAGCGAGGCCGGAGAACACTGAAGCTTTCTTT. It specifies CASSLARPENTEAFF.

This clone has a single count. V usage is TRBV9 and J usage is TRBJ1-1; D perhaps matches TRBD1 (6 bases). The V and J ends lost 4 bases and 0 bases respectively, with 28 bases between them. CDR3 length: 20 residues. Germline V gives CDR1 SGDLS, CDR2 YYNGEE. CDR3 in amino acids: CASSSIYPGQFDPMNTEAFF. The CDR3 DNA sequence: TGTGCCAGCAGCAGTATTTACCCCGGACAGTTTGATCCCATGAACACTGAAGCTTTCTTT.

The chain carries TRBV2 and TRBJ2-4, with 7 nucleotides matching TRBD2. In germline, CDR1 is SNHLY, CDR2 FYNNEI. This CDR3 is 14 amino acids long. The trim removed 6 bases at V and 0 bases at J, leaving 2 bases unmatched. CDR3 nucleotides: TGTGCCAGCAGCGTAGCGGGAGCCAAAAACATTCAGTACTTC. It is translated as CASSVAGAKNIQYF.

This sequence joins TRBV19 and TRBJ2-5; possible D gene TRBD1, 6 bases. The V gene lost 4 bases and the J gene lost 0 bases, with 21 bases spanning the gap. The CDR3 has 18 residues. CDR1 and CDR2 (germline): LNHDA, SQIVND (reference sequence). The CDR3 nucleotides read TGTGCCAGTAGTAAGGGGGATTCAGGACGGACGGACCAAGAGACCCAGTACTTC. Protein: CASSKGDSGRTDQETQYF.

The CDR3 DNA reads as TGTGCCAGCAGCCCACCGACAGGGGGCGTTTCTGGCTATGGCTACACCTTC. Translating it yields CASSPPTGGVSGYGYTF. This sequence joins TRBV5-4 and TRBJ1-2; 10 bases align to TRBD1. V shed 4 bases, J shed 4 bases, and the junction held 13 bases outside the gene matches. Germline V CDR1 and CDR2: SGHNT, YYREEE (reference sequence). The CDR3 loop spans 17 amino acids.

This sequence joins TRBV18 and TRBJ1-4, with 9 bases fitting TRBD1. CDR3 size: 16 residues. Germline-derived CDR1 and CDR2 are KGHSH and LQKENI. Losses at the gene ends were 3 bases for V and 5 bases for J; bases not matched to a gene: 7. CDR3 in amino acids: CASSPPGQGLNEKLFF. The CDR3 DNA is TGTGCCAGCTCACCCCCGGGACAGGGTTTGAATGAAAAACTGTTTTTT.